The sequence of this TCR beta chain was determined in a study of identifying expanded T cells in peripheral blood (dated by TCRdb to between 2018 and 2020). Broadly, across the study: Technical replicates were generated by sequencing separate aliquots of the same genomic DNA pool, with four replicates compared pairwise. Findings and caveats that apply to the study as a whole: Both the number of clones called differentially abundant and the false-positive rate were significantly reduced by the beta-binomial model across all healthy-donor time intervals. In all healthy donors, the variance in clone template counts between samples taken roughly 14 days apart rose significantly as total template count increased. It was expected by the authors that biological variance in healthy repertoires might increase further over much longer intervals, such as months to years. The binomial model flagged about 1.3 differentially abundant clones between technical replicates, compared with approximately 15 over approximately 2 weeks and 19 over around four weeks.

The immunoSEQ Assay, which uses bias-controlled multiplex PCR amplification of genomic DNA, was used to profile TCRbeta CDR3 regions. On the authors' methods: To quantify the absolute abundance of each unique TCRbeta CDR3 region, the sequences were collapsed and filtered. Differential abundance was assessed using a binomial (Fisher-equivalent) model and a beta-binomial model in which time-dependent variance fitted from healthy donors was added. Clones with fewer than 5 combined templates were removed, and differential abundance was called for clones with a Benjamini-Hochberg FDR below 0.01. The form v = (b*log(k)+a)^2 was used to model beta-binomial variance as a function of total template count across the two samples. TCRdb limited this immuneACCESS table to in-frame rearrangements with V and J called. A share of clones is missing; checked studies link under half to unresolved V genes, and the rest is unexplained. V and J calls and clone size are given by that table; D and trimming were obtained from the DNA. The table for this sample lists tens of thousands of clones; 84% of them were counted only once. The ten largest account for around 20% of the sample.

Regarding this clone: What this receptor recognizes is not known. The sample holds no much larger clone one base away, and base qualities are not on file.

Between the V and J ends, shortened by 7 bases and 8 bases respectively, the junction contains 11 bases. From the cysteine through the phenylalanine, the CDR3 covers 12 amino acids. Only the CDR3 DNA stays, 36 bases, in frame from base 1. CDR1 and CDR2, looked up from the germline V gene, are SNHLY and FYNNEI. No immune events, such as infections, were documented for the healthy donors during the collection period. Healthy-donor blood repertoires served as a training cohort to calibrate time-dependent variance in a beta-binomial model of T-cell clone differential abundance. The training cohort was composed of some ten healthy donors, 3 female and 7 male. Donor ages ranged from roughly 25 to 65 years, with an average of roughly 47 years. Whole blood from each healthy donor was obtained from a commercial supplier and was collected at three time points around two weeks apart. For immunosequencing, genomic DNA was extracted from unsorted whole blood.

The clonotype originates from a person between 18 and 69 years old in good health. Source material: blood. The sequence joins TRBV2 to TRBJ1-4, with the D gene call left open. CDR3 region: CASTPAGEKLFF. The sequence in DNA is TGTGCCAGCACCCCCGCGGGAGAAAAACTGTTTTTT.